One and the same sample provided the 8 T cell receptor beta chains below, sequenced in a study of cytomegalovirus exposure and HLA in healthy donors. The PCR contained 60 Vbeta and 13 Jbeta primers. Measured with immunoSEQ multiplex PCR; TCRdb has only the in-frame clones, and not every one. This sample's clone table lists about 200,000 clones. The sequenced material came from PBMCs. The receptors here all came from a girl between 2 and 10 years old in good health and CMV-seropositive.

V gene TRBV5-1 combines with J gene TRBJ2-1; 10 bases align to TRBD2. Germline V lookup: CDR1 SGHRS, CDR2 YFSETQ. With V trimmed by 0 bases and J by 5 bases, 5 bases remained unmatched. This CDR3 is 16 amino acids long. CDR3 nucleotides: TGCGCCAGCAGCTTGGGCCCTAGCGGGAGTCACAATGAGCAGTTCTTC. This translates into CASSLGPSGSHNEQFF.

Concerning this clone: Additional DNA sequences in this sample encode the identical CDR3. The chain couples TRBV27 to TRBJ2-7, with 7 positions matching TRBD2. V lost 2 bases to trimming and J lost 0 bases; unmatched junction nucleotides: 1. Germline V gene data show CDR1 as MNHEY and CDR2 as SMNVEV (reference sequence). The CDR3 extends over 14 amino acids. CDR3 sequence: CASSLSGDSYEQYF. Written as DNA, the CDR3 is TGTGCCAGCAGTTTAAGCGGGGACTCCTACGAGCAGTACTTC.

This sequence joins TRBV11-2 and TRBJ2-7; 7 nucleotides agree with TRBD2. This CDR3 spans 14 amino acids. The junction had 6 bases not matched to a gene; V was cut back by 5 bases and J by 2 bases. Germline assignment: CDR1 SGHAT and CDR2 FQNNGV. CDR3 nucleotides: TGTGCCAGCAGCCCCGGACTAGTCGCCTACGAGCAGTACTTC. It specifies CASSPGLVAYEQYF.

V gene TRBV27 combines with J gene TRBJ1-1; the D gene is possibly TRBD1 (6 bases). V was trimmed by 3 bases and J by 11 bases, leaving 16 bases between them. Germline lookup yields CDR1 MNHEY and CDR2 SMNVEV (reference sequence). The CDR3 length is 13 residues. The CDR3 loop is CASSFHRGASAFF. CDR3 bases: TGTGCCAGCAGTTTTCATCGGGGGGCTTCGGCTTTCTTT.

V is TRBV28 and J is TRBJ2-6; D not resolved. Germline V gene lookup returns CDR1 MDHEN and CDR2 SYDVKM. CDR3 length: 16 amino acids. Between the trimmed V and J ends, which lost 4 bases and 0 bases, there was a span of 10 bases. The CDR3 DNA is TGTGCCAGCAGTTCAAGCGATTACTCTGGGGCCAACGTCCTGACTTTC. It yields the protein CASSSSDYSGANVLTF.

The CDR3 spells CASSRTSSYNEQFF. The CDR3 DNA follows: TGTGCCAGCAGTCGGACTAGTTCCTACAATGAGCAGTTCTTC. The chain uses TRBV2 and TRBJ2-1, with TRBD2 matching 7 bases. The germline CDR1 and CDR2 sequences are SNHLY and FYNNEI. V shed 5 bases and J 1 base; nucleotides not matched to a gene: 2. The CDR3 loop spans 14 amino acids.

V usage is TRBV9 and J usage is TRBJ1-3; 7 bases align to TRBD1. The germline V gene has CDR1 SGDLS and CDR2 YYNGEE. V trimming: 4 bases; J trimming: 4 bases; junction bases outside the gene matches: 5. The CDR3 sequence is 14 residues long. DNA for the CDR3: TGTGCCAGCAGCTCAACAGGGGTGGGAAACACCATATATTTT. It encodes CASSSTGVGNTIYF.

The chain carries TRBV27 and TRBJ2-3, with D possibly TRBD2 on 6 matching bases. CDR3 size: 14 residues. The V gene's germline CDR1 is MNHEY and CDR2 SMNVEV (reference sequence). V lost 5 bases and J lost 1, with 10 bases in between. DNA of the CDR3: TGTGCCAGCAGTCCGGGACTTCGCACAGATACGCAGTATTTT. Its translation is CASSPGLRTDTQYF.